The rows below give T cell receptor beta chains drawn from one sample of a study of human T cells and chemical hapten exposure. TCRdb itself ran the RACE reads through MiXCR, one entry per CDR3 protein. This sample yields over 85,000 distinct CDR3 sequences, of which roughly 8% are seen a single time; 2.5% to 3% belongs to the top ten. The specimen was whole blood. These receptors all stem from a female donor in good health. Some clones in this sample may be carry-over from other donors' samples. The CDR3 runs from the conserved cysteine through the conserved F or W. The D gene is left open where the match is weak. Clone size is shown for a subset of rows, as once, few, many or a class of expanded clone.

TRBJ1-4 | TRBV18 | few | TRBD1 | CASSPSGQNEKLFF
TRBJ2-3 | TRBV20-1 | many | TRBD1 | CSATTYGQGVTDTQYF
TRBJ2-7 | TRBV29-1 | few | - | CSVLGDGTYEQYF
TRBJ2-1 | TRBV7-2 | few | - | CASSLDRNTYNEQFF
TRBJ2-1 | TRBV29-1 | - | TRBD1 | CSVFGSTGTDIYNEQFF
TRBJ2-7 | TRBV7-9 | - | - | CASSTTGSSYEQYF
TRBJ1-1 | TRBV5-6 | few | - | CASSLVLKSGVEAFF
TRBJ1-2 | TRBV7-2 | - | - | CASSLQDYYGYTF
TRBJ1-1 | TRBV5-1 | many | TRBD1 | CASSFRTGGTEAFF
TRBJ2-5 | TRBV5-6 | - | - | CASSLRPSTKETQYF
TRBJ2-5 | TRBV20-1 | - | TRBD2 | CSAREKRTSGDRSQETQYF
TRBJ1-5 | TRBV28 | - | - | CASSETGYQPQHF
TRBJ2-3 | TRBV7-2 | many | TRBD1 | CASSPDRGTADTQYF
TRBJ2-1 | TRBV7-3 | many | - | CASSSPGPINEQFF
TRBJ2-1 | TRBV20-1 | - | - | CSAMAAQGRPNEQFF
TRBJ2-3 | TRBV4-3 | many | - | CASSQDLSSGASTDTQYF
TRBJ2-7 | TRBV14 | many | - | CASSQDFRPGEQYF
TRBJ2-3 | TRBV20-1 | few | TRBD2 | CSARGASGTDTQYF
TRBJ2-1 | TRBV28 | few | - | CASSLQGLWNEQFF
TRBJ2-6 | TRBV30 | few | - | CAWTGSGANVLTF
TRBJ1-2 | TRBV28 | - | - | CASSFYRRGGHYGYTF
TRBJ1-1 | TRBV5-1 | few | - | CASSLDGGQSTEAFF
TRBJ1-1 | TRBV13 | many | TRBD1 | CASSFGDRPYTEAFF
TRBJ2-7 | TRBV2 | - | - | CASSTTSPRTYEQYF
TRBJ2-3 | TRBV23-1 | few | TRBD2 | CASSQSGDGRSLSTDTQYF
TRBJ2-1 | TRBV10-3 | few | TRBD2 | CAISGAGRGNEQFF
TRBJ2-5 | TRBV4-3 | few | - | CASSRELEYQETQYF
TRBJ2-1 | TRBV6-6 | many | - | CASSLGGYSYNEQFF
TRBJ2-1 | TRBV19 | few | TRBD2 | CASSSSGSENEQFF
TRBJ2-1 | TRBV7-8 | few | - | CASSLTPGAEAYNEQFF
TRBJ2-1 | TRBV28 | few | TRBD2 | CASSSRLAGGYEQFF
TRBJ2-2 | TRBV12-5 | few | TRBD2 | CASGQGLAGRGELFF
TRBJ1-5 | TRBV7-2 | few | - | CASSTQRSGNQPQHF
TRBJ2-3 | TRBV29-1 | many | TRBD2 | CSVRGDRTDTQYF
TRBJ2-5 | TRBV11-2 | many | TRBD2 | CASSPRLAGRQETQYF
TRBJ2-7 | TRBV14 | - | - | CASSQDLRGKEQYF
TRBJ2-7 | TRBV20-1 | many | - | CSAPPGGNEQYF
TRBJ2-3 | TRBV10-3 | - | - | CAISESETSSTDTQYF
TRBJ2-3 | TRBV27 | many | - | CASSLLEAADTQYF
TRBJ2-6 | TRBV4-2 | many | - | CASSPSEANVLTF
TRBJ2-1 | TRBV2 | - | - | CASSVRLSYNEQFF
TRBJ1-2 | TRBV20-1 | few | - | CSAEGEGRNSYGYTF